The 28 T cell receptor beta chains reported below all come from one sample, sequenced in a study of response to subunit inactivated influenza vaccine (dated by TCRdb to 2016 to 2018). Library method: RT-PCR. The sequencing machine was an Illumina HiSeq 2500. TCRdb's own reprocessing of the public reads used fastp at Q25 and MiXCR and kept productive beta chains. A single entry per CDR3 protein holds the most common genes and DNA from its merged rows. In all, the sample holds more than 550,000 distinct CDR3 sequences, and approximately 10% of those were seen once. The top ten clones comprise about a tenth of the sample. The sequencing used PBMCs from blood, collected on the day of vaccination. These TCRs come from a man aged 50 to 59 who received an inactivated influenza vaccine. Donor details come from another sample of the same person, matched by shared clones.

This clonotype came up a few times. V gene TRBV12-3 or TRBV12-4 combines with J gene TRBJ2-5; TRBD2 aligns across 8 bases. The V segment lost 8 bases and the J segment 5 bases; nucleotides outside the gene matches: 10. CDR3 length: 14 amino acids. Here the CDR3 DNA reads TGTGCCAGCGCCGCGGGAGGCCGAATGGAGACCCAGTACTTC. This gives the protein CASAAGGRMETQYF.

The chain recombines TRBV20-1 with TRBJ2-7, with D possibly matching TRBD2 (6 bases). The ends were cut back, 6 bases at V and 1 base at J, with 19 bases in the middle. There are 15 residues in the CDR3. The germline V gene has CDR1 DFQATT and CDR2 SNEGSKA (reference sequence). CDR3 sequence reads: CSATPSSAASYEQYF. The CDR3 DNA follows: TGCAGTGCAACGCCTTCTAGCGCGGCATCCTACGAGCAGTACTTC.

This clonotype was picked up a small number of times. This chain joins TRBV4-2 and TRBJ2-7, with D possibly being TRBD1 or TRBD2 (5 bases each). Germline assignment: CDR1 LGHNA and CDR2 YNFKEQ. V shed 3 bases and J shed 6 bases, with 18 bases lying between them. This CDR3 is 15 amino acids long. The CDR3 here is CASSQPGPGSGEQYF. The CDR3 region has the DNA TGTGCCAGCAGCCAGCCGGGACCGGGGTCCGGCGAGCAGTACTTC.

This clonotype appeared a few times. J is TRBJ2-1 and V is TRBV6-1; D might be TRBD1 (5 bases). With 6 bases removed from V and 6 bases from J, the gap between germline ends came to 24 bases. The germline gives CDR1 MNHNS, CDR2 SASEGT. The CDR3 has 17 residues. CDR3 in amino acids: CASSQTGRGYRSNEQFF. The CDR3 nucleotides are TGTGCCAGCAGCCAAACCGGACGCGGTTACAGGTCCAATGAGCAGTTCTTC.

In the case of this clonotype: An end of the junction does not agree with germline; a read error may underlie this. The chain combines TRBV3-1 with TRBJ2-3; 9 bases match TRBD2. This CDR3 comprises 16 residues. Looked up from germline, CDR1 is LGHDT and CDR2 is YNNKEL (reference sequence). Here the CDR3 DNA reads TGTGCCAACAGCCCACTCAAAGGGCGGGAGGGCCAGTCTATCTATTTT. Protein sequence: CANSPLKGREGQSIYF.

This clonotype was seen only a few times. The V call is TRBV10-3, the J call TRBJ1-6; maybe TRBD1 (6 bases). V lost 3 bases, J lost 10 bases, and 10 bases lay in between. The CDR3 has 13 residues. CDR1 ENHRY and CDR2 SYGVKD come from the germline V gene. CDR3 in DNA: TGTGCCATCAGTGAACGGACAGAATCACCCCTCCACTTT. Its protein is CAISERTESPLHF.

V is TRBV4-2 and J is TRBJ2-7; D unclear. Trimming took off 2 bases at V and 1 base at J, with 12 bases between the two ends. The CDR3 is 15 amino acids. Germline lookup yields CDR1 LGHNA and CDR2 YNFKEQ. The CDR3 here is CASSQWVSESYEQYF. Here the CDR3 DNA reads TGTGCCAGCAGCCAATGGGTGTCTGAATCCTACGAGCAGTACTTC.

This clonotype showed up many times. V is TRBV14 and J is TRBJ2-1; 8 bases fit TRBD2. The V segment lost 1 base and the J segment 9 bases; nucleotides outside the gene matches: 2. CDR1 is SGHDN and CDR2 is FVKESK in the germline V gene. This CDR3 is built from 13 residues. The CDR3 loop is CASSQALAGEQFF. As DNA, the CDR3 is TGTGCCAGCAGCCAAGCGCTAGCGGGTGAGCAGTTCTTC.

This clonotype was recorded many times. This rearrangement joins TRBV7-8 to TRBJ2-2, with 7 nucleotides matching TRBD2. The J segment lost 1 base and the V segment lost 2 bases, leaving 4 bases of the junction unmatched. This CDR3 contains 16 residues. Germline CDR1 and CDR2: SGHVS and FQNEAQ. The CDR3 DNA reads TGTGCCAGCAGCTTACATGGCGGGGGGAACACCGGGGAGCTGTTTTTT. This codes for CASSLHGGGNTGELFF. Looking up the rest from reference TRBV7-8 and TRBJ2-2 gives the full variable domain: GAGVSQSPRYKVAKRGQDVALRCDPISGHVSLFWYQQALGQGPEFLTYFQNEAQLDKSGLPSDRFFAERPEGSVSTLKIQRTQQEDSAVYLCASSLHGGGNTGELFFGEGSRLTVL.

This clonotype was found a few times. The chain couples TRBV19 to TRBJ2-5; 7 bases line up with TRBD2. The germline V gene encodes CDR1 LNHDA and CDR2 SQIVND (reference sequence). V shed 7 bases and J 4 bases; nucleotides not matched to a gene: 9. The CDR3 totals 14 residues. CDR3 DNA sequence: TGTGCCAGTAAGCCCGGGGGAGGGAGAGAGACCCAGTACTTC. Translated, it gives CASKPGGGRETQYF.

This clonotype was detected only a few times. The chain uses TRBV2 and TRBJ2-2; 14 bases line up with TRBD2. The CDR3 consists of 19 residues. V was clipped by 6 bases and J by 0 bases; unmatched bases: 9. Germline loops: CDR1 SNHLY, CDR2 FYNNEI. The CDR3 nucleotides are TGTGCCAGCAGCCGACTAGCGGGGGGGCAACGCCCGAACACCGGGGAGCTGTTTTTT. Its protein product is CASSRLAGGQRPNTGELFF.

This clonotype appeared a few times. V is TRBV2 and J is TRBJ2-1; 10 nucleotides align to TRBD1. The CDR3 has 15 residues. Looked up from germline, CDR1 is SNHLY and CDR2 is FYNNEI. Unmatched junction bases numbered 8, after V lost 6 bases and J lost 6 bases. CDR3 protein: CASSLGTGAFNEQFF. In DNA, the CDR3 is TGTGCCAGCAGCCTAGGGACAGGGGCCTTCAATGAGCAGTTCTTC.

The V call is TRBV4-2, the J call TRBJ2-7, with 12 bases matching TRBD2. Germline V gene sequence: CDR1 LGHNA, CDR2 YNFKEQ. This CDR3 is 17 amino acids long. Trimming at V came to 4 bases and at J to 2 bases, leaving 9 bases not matched to a gene. The CDR3 sequence: CASSRTDLAGGPYEQYF. The DNA of the CDR3 is TGTGCCAGCAGCCGAACAGATCTAGCGGGAGGGCCCTACGAGCAGTACTTC.

The chain joins TRBV11-1 to TRBJ2-6, with D tentatively TRBD1 or TRBD2 (5 bases each). This CDR3 comprises 18 residues. Germline CDR1 is SGHAT and CDR2 is FQDESV (reference sequence). V lost 5 bases to trimming and J lost 0 bases, with 17 bases between them. The CDR3 nucleotides read TGTGCCAGCAGCCTTAGCCGGGGCCCCCTCTCTGGGGCCAACGTCCTGACTTTC. It translates to CASSLSRGPLSGANVLTF.

The chain carries TRBV27 and TRBJ2-1; 7 nucleotides agree with TRBD2. The CDR3 is 15 residues long. The germline CDR1 and CDR2 sequences are MNHEY and SMNVEV (reference sequence). V trimming: 2 bases; J trimming: 7 bases; junction bases outside the gene matches: 8. The CDR3 bases are TGTGCCAGCAGTTTAAAGGCTAGCGGCCCGAATGAGCAGTTCTTC. Residues: CASSLKASGPNEQFF.

The chain has TRBV7-9 and TRBJ1-6, with TRBD1 as a possible D gene (5 bases). The CDR3 loop spans 14 amino acids. Germline CDR1 and CDR2: SEHNR and FQNEAQ (reference sequence). V lost 4 bases, J lost 5 bases, and 9 bases lay in between. CDR3 residues: CASSSGLNNSPLHF. In nucleotides, the CDR3 is TGTGCCAGCAGCTCGGGACTTAATAATTCACCCCTCCACTTT.

Judged by abundance, this clonotype is medium-sized. The chain has TRBV12-3 or TRBV12-4 and TRBJ2-2; D is uncertain. Trimming took off 5 bases at V and 3 bases at J, with 10 bases between the two ends. This CDR3 comprises 14 residues. CDR3 loop: CASSPHLDTGELFF. CDR3 DNA sequence: TGTGCCAGCAGTCCGCATTTAGACACCGGGGAGCTGTTTTTT.

There are many counts of this clonotype. The chain combines TRBV12-3 or TRBV12-4 with TRBJ2-5; 7 positions agree with TRBD1. This CDR3 contains 14 residues. The V segment lost 1 base and the J segment 5 bases; nucleotides outside the gene matches: 4. The CDR3 DNA reads as TGTGCCAGCAGTTTAGAGGGGGCGCGGGAGACCCAGTACTTC. It codes for CASSLEGARETQYF.

This clonotype was seen more than once but under ten times. V is TRBV20-1 and J is TRBJ1-1, with a possible D match to TRBD1 (5 bases). Per germline, CDR1 DFQATT and CDR2 SNEGSKA (reference sequence). The CDR3 is 15 residues long. Trimming left V 4 bases short and J 0 bases short, with 15 bases between. The CDR3 DNA is TGCAGTGCTACCCCGGGACGGCTCATGAACACTGAAGCTTTCTTT. It codes for CSATPGRLMNTEAFF.

This clonotype has more than one count but fewer than ten. The genes are TRBV28 and TRBJ2-7, with D possibly being TRBD2 (6 bases). CDR3 length equals 14 residues. Germline V CDR1 and CDR2: MDHEN, SYDVKM. V was pared by 5 bases and J by 0 bases, with 11 bases between. The CDR3 DNA reads TGTGCCAGCAGTGCGTACGGGGGCTCCTACGAGCAGTACTTC. As protein: CASSAYGGSYEQYF.

The sample holds a few counts of this clonotype. The V gene is TRBV7-2, the J gene TRBJ2-1; D gene uncertain. The V gene lost 4 bases and the J gene lost 10 bases, with 11 bases spanning the gap. The CDR3 is made up of 12 amino acids. CDR1 and CDR2 from the germline V gene are SGHTA and FQGNSA. The CDR3 reads CASSYAALEQFF. Here the CDR3 DNA reads TGTGCCAGCAGCTACGCAGCTCTCGAGCAGTTCTTC.

This clonotype has only a few counts. This chain connects TRBV10-3 to TRBJ2-7; maybe TRBD1 (5 bases). The CDR3 covers 13 residues. V lost 0 bases and J lost 4, with 7 bases in between. Germline CDR1 reads ENHRY; CDR2 reads SYGVKD. Here the CDR3 reads CAISESTVYEQYF. CDR3 in DNA: TGTGCCATCAGTGAGTCGACAGTTTACGAGCAGTACTTC.

A few counts support this clonotype. This chain joins TRBV7-9 and TRBJ2-1; perhaps TRBD2 as D (5 bases). The germline V gene has CDR1 SEHNR and CDR2 FQNEAQ (reference sequence). CDR3 size: 15 residues. Between the trimmed V and J ends, which lost 2 bases and 5 bases, there was a span of 13 bases. The CDR3 spells CASSLYRDLHNEQFF. Written as DNA, the CDR3 is TGTGCCAGCAGCTTATACCGGGATCTTCACAATGAGCAGTTCTTC.

This clonotype was observed at least ten times. The chain recombines TRBV6-5 with TRBJ2-2; TRBD2 might be the D (6 bases). The CDR3 length is 15 residues. Trimming removed 1 base from V and 2 bases from J, with 8 bases in between. Germline-derived CDR1 and CDR2 are MNHEY and SVGAGI. The CDR3 sequence: CASSYFSGNTGELFF. The CDR3 DNA sequence: TGTGCCAGCAGTTACTTTAGCGGTAACACCGGGGAGCTGTTTTTT.

This clonotype was picked up a small number of times. The chain employs TRBV7-2 and TRBJ2-7; D is uncertain. The CDR3 consists of 14 residues. The germline V gene has CDR1 SGHTA and CDR2 FQGNSA. Trimming removed 0 bases from V and 2 bases from J, with 8 bases in between. The CDR3 loop reads CASSLAQVTYEQYF. The DNA for the CDR3 is TGTGCCAGCAGCTTAGCGCAAGTAACCTACGAGCAGTACTTC.

This chain joins TRBV20-1 and TRBJ1-2; 8 nucleotides match TRBD1. The ends lost 3 bases at V and 1 base at J; junction bases unmatched: 4. Germline values: CDR1 DFQATT, CDR2 SNEGSKA (reference sequence). This CDR3 has 14 amino acids. CDR3 sequence (DNA): TGCAGTGCTAGGCCCGGACAGGGTAACTATGGCTACACCTTC. Its translation: CSARPGQGNYGYTF.

This clonotype showed up just a few times. V usage is TRBV9 and J usage is TRBJ1-2; no clear D gene. Germline-derived CDR1 and CDR2 are SGDLS and YYNGEE. Between the trimmed V and J ends, which lost 0 bases and 4 bases, there was a span of 7 bases. The CDR3 has 13 residues. The CDR3 sequence is CASSVDGVYGYTF. For the CDR3, the DNA is TGTGCCAGCAGCGTAGATGGGGTCTATGGCTACACCTTC. The full variable domain, completed using reference TRBV9 and TRBJ1-2, is DSGVTQTPKHLITATGQRVTLRCSPRSGDLSVYWYQQSLDQGLQFLIQYYNGEERAKGNILERFSAQQFPDLHSELNLSSLELGDSALYFCASSVDGVYGYTFGSGTRLTVV.

This clonotype has only a few counts. The V call is TRBV4-1, the J call TRBJ2-3; 9 bases align to TRBD1. Germline V gene data show CDR1 as MGHRA and CDR2 as YSYEKL. This CDR3 comprises 15 residues. Germline trimming cut 5 bases from V and 5 bases from J; bases unmatched to any gene: 8. CDR3 DNA: TGCGCCAGCAGCTTACAGGGGGCTGCCGAAGATACGCAGTATTTT. Protein: CASSLQGAAEDTQYF.